Described below is a single T cell receptor beta chain sequence and its context. The germline V gene has CDR1 SNHLY and CDR2 FYNNEI. Trimming removed 6 bases from V and 0 bases from J; junction bases left unmatched: 10. The CDR3 consists of 16 residues. The data stem from a study of cytomegalovirus exposure and HLA in healthy donors. 60 Vbeta and 13 Jbeta primers were used in PCR. Clones were sequenced by immunoSEQ multiplex PCR, and TCRdb holds only the in-frame ones, with some missing. Of roughly 170,000 clones in the sample, 77% were seen once. V gene TRBV2 combines with J gene TRBJ1-2, with 7 positions matching TRBD1. The source material was PBMCs. The clonotype was recovered from a woman in her twenties or thirties in good health and CMV-seronegative. The CDR3: CASSQGQARANYGYTF. CDR3 bases: TGTGCCAGCAGCCAAGGACAGGCACGGGCTAACTATGGCTACACCTTC.